This is a list of T cell receptor beta chains from one sample in a study of control samples from healthy donors and cancer patients. The assay was immunoSEQ multiplex PCR, and TCRdb's table has in-frame clones only and misses some. The sample has about 190,000 clones. Sequenced material: blood. These receptor sequences come from a woman aged 30 to 39 in good health. Each CDR3 is given with its conserved first and last residue. D genes are given only for firm matches.

V gene: TRBV7-9; J gene: TRBJ1-4; D gene: -; CDR3 protein: CASSFGERDLFF; CDR3 DNA: TGTGCCAGCAGTTTCGGGGAGCGAGACCTGTTTTTT
V gene: TRBV10-2; J gene: TRBJ1-5; D gene: -; CDR3 protein: CASKRENQPQHF; CDR3 DNA: TGCGCCAGCAAAAGGGAAAATCAGCCCCAGCATTTT
V gene: TRBV19; J gene: TRBJ1-1; D gene: -; CDR3 protein: CASSRGLKMNTEAFF; CDR3 DNA: TGTGCCAGTAGTAGGGGTTTGAAGATGAACACTGAAGCTTTCTTT
V gene: TRBV7-2; J gene: TRBJ1-6; D gene: -; CDR3 protein: CASSVDRPAGALHF; CDR3 DNA: TGTGCCAGCAGCGTTGACAGGCCGGCGGGAGCCCTCCACTTT
V gene: TRBV18; J gene: TRBJ1-5; D gene: -; CDR3 protein: CASSPETERPQHF; CDR3 DNA: TGTGCCAGTTCACCAGAAACGGAAAGGCCCCAGCATTTT
V gene: TRBV2; J gene: TRBJ2-3; D gene: TRBD2; CDR3 protein: CASSEDGLAGTDTQYF; CDR3 DNA: TGTGCCAGCAGTGAAGACGGACTAGCGGGAACAGATACGCAGTATTTT
V gene: TRBV30; J gene: TRBJ1-3; D gene: -; CDR3 protein: CAWSTGFGGNTIYF; CDR3 DNA: TGTGCCTGGAGCACAGGATTCGGTGGAAACACCATATATTTT
V gene: TRBV19; J gene: TRBJ1-1; D gene: TRBD1; CDR3 protein: CASSMRDRRTEAFF; CDR3 DNA: TGTGCCAGTAGTATGAGGGACAGGAGAACTGAAGCTTTCTTT
V gene: TRBV7-3; J gene: TRBJ1-1; D gene: TRBD1; CDR3 protein: CASSYAGTGNTEAFF; CDR3 DNA: TGTGCCAGCAGCTACGCCGGGACAGGGAACACTGAAGCTTTCTTT
V gene: TRBV27; J gene: TRBJ2-1; D gene: TRBD2; CDR3 protein: CASSLLRGSGGYNEQFF; CDR3 DNA: TGTGCCAGCAGCCTCCTTCGGGGTAGCGGGGGCTACAATGAGCAGTTCTTC
V gene: TRBV24-1; J gene: TRBJ2-2; D gene: TRBD1; CDR3 protein: CATRGQGATGELFF; CDR3 DNA: TGTGCCACCAGGGGACAGGGGGCGACCGGGGAGCTGTTTTTT
V gene: TRBV10-3; J gene: TRBJ1-1; D gene: -; CDR3 protein: CAISEYGTNTEAFF; CDR3 DNA: TGTGCCATCAGTGAGTATGGCACCAACACTGAAGCTTTCTTT
V gene: TRBV11-3; J gene: TRBJ2-7; D gene: -; CDR3 protein: CASSLAGGPYEQYF; CDR3 DNA: TGTGCCAGCAGCTTAGCCGGGGGCCCCTACGAGCAGTACTTC
V gene: TRBV4-2; J gene: TRBJ1-3; D gene: -; CDR3 protein: CASSQDRGTRNTIYF; CDR3 DNA: TGTGCCAGCAGCCAAGATCGGGGCACCAGAAACACCATATATTTT